This record covers a single TCR beta chain. In the original processing: Reference gene primer amplification gave estimated nucleated cell counts. Produced via immunoSEQ multiplex PCR; TCRdb's table is partial and in-frame only. The DNA was the basis for D and trimming; V, J and clone size are from that table. The top ten hold around 7% of the sample, which has about 74,000 clones, approximately 88% seen once. The entry originates in a study of blood T cell repertoires in COVID-19. Study-wide background: Acute-phase and convalescent COVID-19 samples originated in the United States, Italy and Spain. The cDNA or gDNA used as material had been derived from T cells, B-cell-depleted T cells, or PBMCs.

CDR3 size: 14 residues. V was pared by 0 bases and J by 2 bases, with 9 bases between. CDR1 SGHNT and CDR2 YYREEE come from the germline V gene (reference sequence). The sequence derives from a woman of 80 years or more with acute or convalescent COVID-19. This rearrangement joins TRBV5-4 to TRBJ2-7; D not resolved. The sample taken for sequencing was peripheral blood. The CDR3 loop reads CASSLEAGTYEQYF. The CDR3 DNA reads as TGTGCCAGCAGCTTGGAAGCAGGAACCTACGAGCAGTACTTC.